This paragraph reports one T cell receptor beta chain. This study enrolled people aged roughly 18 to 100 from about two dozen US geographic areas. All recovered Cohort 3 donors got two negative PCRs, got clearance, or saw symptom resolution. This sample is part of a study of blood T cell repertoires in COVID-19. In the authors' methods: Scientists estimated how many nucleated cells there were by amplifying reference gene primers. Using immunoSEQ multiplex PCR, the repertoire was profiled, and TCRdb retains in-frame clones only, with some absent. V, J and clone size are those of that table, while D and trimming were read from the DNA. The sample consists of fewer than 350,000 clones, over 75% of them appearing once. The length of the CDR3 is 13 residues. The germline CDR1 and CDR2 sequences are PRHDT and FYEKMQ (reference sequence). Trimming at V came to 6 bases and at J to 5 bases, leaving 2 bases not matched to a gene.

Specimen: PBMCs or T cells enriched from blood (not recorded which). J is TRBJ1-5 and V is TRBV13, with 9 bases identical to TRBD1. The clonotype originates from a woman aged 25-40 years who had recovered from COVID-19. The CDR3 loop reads CASSRDRDQPQHF. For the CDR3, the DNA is TGTGCCAGCAGTCGGGACAGGGATCAGCCCCAGCATTTT.